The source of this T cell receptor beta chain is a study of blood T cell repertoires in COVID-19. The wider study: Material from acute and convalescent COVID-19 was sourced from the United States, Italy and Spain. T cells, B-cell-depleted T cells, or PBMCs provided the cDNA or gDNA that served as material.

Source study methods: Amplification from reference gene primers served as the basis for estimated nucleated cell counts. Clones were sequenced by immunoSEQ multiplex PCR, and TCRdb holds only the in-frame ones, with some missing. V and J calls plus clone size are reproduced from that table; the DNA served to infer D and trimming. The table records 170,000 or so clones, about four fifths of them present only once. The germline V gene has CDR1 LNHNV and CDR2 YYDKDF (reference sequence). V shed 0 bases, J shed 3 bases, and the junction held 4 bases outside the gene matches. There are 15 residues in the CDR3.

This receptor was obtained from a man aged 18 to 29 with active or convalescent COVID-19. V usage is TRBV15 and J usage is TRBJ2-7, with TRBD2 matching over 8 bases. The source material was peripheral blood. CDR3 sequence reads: CATSREAGRGYEQYF. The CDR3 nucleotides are TGTGCCACCAGCAGAGAAGCCGGGAGGGGCTACGAGCAGTACTTC.